This TCR beta chain was recovered during a study of blood T cell repertoires in COVID-19 (dated by TCRdb to the early 2020s). The study in broad terms: Samples from collaborators originated in the United States, Italy and Spain and spanned both the acute and convalescent phases of COVID-19. The material from the prospective study consisted of cDNA or gDNA derived from T cells, B-cell-depleted T cells, or PBMCs. Deeply sampled blood TCRbeta repertoires from subjects exposed to, actively infected with, or recovered from COVID-19 were included in the dataset. The repertoires were made available in a free public database intended to serve as a resource for research on the immune response to SARS-CoV-2. Samples came from the ongoing ImmuneRACE study (first 160 participants) plus 1,254 subjects from 6 global collaborators. A de-identified subject ID, COVID-19 status, age in years and sex were almost always included in the sample metadata. Where available, HLA class I and class II types were obtained from metadata supplied by the sample provider rather than from assay-based typing. General study outcomes and caveats: The quantity of clinical and demographic metadata differed by source and by participant and was supplied without curation.

The collaborating institutions used their own protocols to collect whole blood in K2EDTA tubes. For TCRbeta analysis, collaborators shipped samples as frozen whole blood, isolated PBMCs, or DNA extracted from either of those sample types. The immunoSEQ Assay, a bias-controlled multiplex PCR, was used to amplify TCRbeta CDR3 regions from genomic DNA. Per the original workflow: Within the assay, amplification of reference gene primers was used to estimate how many nucleated cells each sample contained. To quantify the absolute abundance of each unique TCRbeta CDR3 rearrangement, sequence reads were collapsed and filtered. Productive Simpson clonality was computed per sample as the square root of Simpson's diversity index over productive rearrangements. In TCRdb, the immuneACCESS table is reduced to in-frame sequences with V and J assigned. These tables do not hold every clone; where another copy was compared, an unresolved V gene accounts for under half, and the others remain unexplained. The V and J calls and clone size come from that table; D and trimming were worked out from the DNA. The sample profile shows under 200,000 clones; about 80% of them were found once. The leading ten clones occupy less than 2% of the sample.

The junction carries 15 bases between V and J, which are trimmed by 4 bases and 2 bases respectively. The CDR3 runs 16 amino acids, cysteine and phenylalanine included. Only the CDR3 DNA is retained, 48 bases long and in frame from the first base. In the germline V gene (reference sequence), CDR1 corresponds to LGHDT and CDR2 to YNNKEL. This clone occurred once. Its antigen remains unidentified. The record has no base qualities; no much larger clone is one base away. This TCR derives from a human donor in a cohort sampled during active COVID-19. The chain couples TRBV3-1 (or the pseudogene TRBV3-2) to TRBJ1-3, with the D gene not confidently named. Sequencing input: peripheral blood. CDR3 reads: CASSLRTLGAGNTIYF. The DNA sequence is TGTGCCAGCAGCCTTAGGACTCTTGGGGCTGGAAACACCATATATTTT.